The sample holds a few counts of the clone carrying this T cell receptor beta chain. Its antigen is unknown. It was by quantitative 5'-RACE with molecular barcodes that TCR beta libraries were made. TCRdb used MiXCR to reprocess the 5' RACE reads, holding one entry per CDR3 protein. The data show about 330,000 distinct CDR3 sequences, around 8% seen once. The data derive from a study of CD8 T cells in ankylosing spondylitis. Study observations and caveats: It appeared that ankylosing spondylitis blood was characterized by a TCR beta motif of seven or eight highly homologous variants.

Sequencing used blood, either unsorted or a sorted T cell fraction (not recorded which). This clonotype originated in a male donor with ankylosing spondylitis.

CDR3 in DNA: TGTGCCAGCTCGTCACCGGGACTAGCGAGGACCGGGGAGCTGTTTTTT. It yields the protein CASSSPGLARTGELFF. V is TRBV18 and J is TRBJ2-2; 10 nucleotides agree with TRBD2. CDR3 length: 16 residues. The germline V gene encodes CDR1 KGHSH and CDR2 LQKENI. V trimming: 6 bases; J trimming: 5 bases; junction bases outside the gene matches: 9.